The clone carrying this TCR beta chain was counted many times. The antigen is undetermined. This sample was included in a study of CD8 T cells in ankylosing spondylitis. Study-wide points: Prior literature has documented some motif variants in synovial fluid and blood from reactive arthritis. A motif in TCR beta, a set of under ten highly homologous variants, appeared characteristic of ankylosing spondylitis blood. Peripheral blood held disease-linked clones only at relatively low frequency, and these were CD8+.

The TCR beta libraries were generated through quantitative 5'-RACE incorporating molecular barcodes. One entry per CDR3 protein results from TCRdb running MiXCR on the 5' RACE reads. The table lists 150,000 to 200,000 distinct CDR3 sequences, over 10% of them singletons. This sequence was found in a female donor with ankylosing spondylitis or in good health (not recorded which). Source material: blood, either unsorted or a sorted T cell fraction (not recorded which).

CDR3: CASRRQTGLQETQYF. CDR3 DNA: TGTGCCAGCCGCCGTCAGACAGGCCTACAAGAGACCCAGTACTTC. The chain uses TRBV12-3 or TRBV12-4 and TRBJ2-5, with TRBD1 as a possible D gene (6 bases). V was clipped by 8 bases and J by 2 bases, with 18 bases between them. CDR3 length: 15 residues.